This is a list of T cell receptor beta chains from one sample in a study of blood T cell repertoires in COVID-19. Libraries were prepared by immunoSEQ multiplex PCR; TCRdb keeps only in-frame clonotypes and omits some of them. This sample has around 60,000 clones, with nearly 90% found just once. Sequencing was carried out using peripheral blood. The source of these receptors is a man over 45 with active COVID-19. Both conserved end residues are part of each CDR3. D genes are given only for firm matches. For some rows the clone size is stated as once, few or many, or as a class when expanded; others skip it.

v_gene	j_gene	abundance	d_gene	len	CDR3aa	CDR3nt
TRBV7-9	TRBJ1-6	NA	NA	16	CASSLAIQGPNSPLHF	TGTGCCAGCAGCTTAGCGATACAGGGCCCTAATTCACCCCTCCACTTT
TRBV4-2	TRBJ2-3	NA	NA	14	CASSLEASTDTQYF	TGTGCCAGCAGCCTAGAAGCTAGCACAGATACGCAGTATTTT
TRBV30	TRBJ2-7	NA	TRBD1	12	CAWNRGPYEQYF	TGTGCCTGGAACAGGGGGCCCTACGAGCAGTACTTC
TRBV3-1/TRBV3-2	TRBJ2-5	once	NA	15	CASPPLTAGRETQYF	TGTGCCAGCCCACCCCTAACCGCGGGGAGGGAGACCCAGTACTTC
TRBV3-1/TRBV3-2	TRBJ1-2	NA	NA	13	CASPRGGHCGYTF	TGTGCCAGCCCGCGGGGGGGGCACTGCGGCTACACCTTC
TRBV14	TRBJ2-1	NA	NA	15	CASSQIEGGYNEQFF	TGTGCCAGCAGCCAAATCGAAGGGGGCTACAATGAGCAGTTCTTC
TRBV12-3/TRBV12-4	TRBJ2-1	NA	NA	13	CASSLPGRNEQFF	TGTGCCAGCAGTTTACCAGGGAGGAATGAGCAGTTCTTC
TRBV7-2	TRBJ2-3	NA	TRBD2	19	CASSLVFRAGGGSRDTQYF	TGTGCCAGCAGCTTAGTTTTCCGTGCGGGAGGCGGTTCCCGAGATACGCAGTATTTT
TRBV19	TRBJ2-3	NA	TRBD1	17	CASRKTGAFKGTDTQYF	TGTGCCAGTAGGAAGACAGGGGCTTTTAAAGGGACAGATACGCAGTATTTT
TRBV9	TRBJ2-3	NA	TRBD2	17	CASSLSTGLALSDTQYF	TGTGCCAGCAGCCTTTCAACTGGACTAGCCTTGTCAGATACGCAGTATTTT
TRBV6-5	TRBJ1-1	NA	TRBD1	13	CASRTQGAGEAFF	TGTGCCAGCAGGACCCAGGGGGCCGGTGAAGCTTTCTTT
TRBV6-2/TRBV6-3	TRBJ2-7	NA	NA	14	CASSSSTGSYEQYF	TGTGCCAGCAGTTCCTCGACAGGCTCCTACGAGCAGTACTTC
TRBV2	TRBJ1-5	NA	TRBD1	14	CAAWTGYSNQPQHF	TGTGCCGCGTGGACAGGGTATAGCAATCAGCCCCAGCATTTT
TRBV6-1	TRBJ1-4	NA	NA	14	CASSESGGWGKLFF	TGTGCCAGCAGTGAATCGGGGGGCTGGGGAAAACTGTTTTTT
TRBV3-1/TRBV3-2	TRBJ1-5	NA	NA	13	CASSQAGNQPQHF	TGTGCCAGCAGCCAAGCGGGTAATCAGCCCCAGCATTTT
TRBV7-9	TRBJ1-1	NA	NA	12	CASSPETVGAFF	TGTGCCAGCAGCCCCGAGACAGTAGGGGCTTTCTTT
TRBV5-1	TRBJ2-7	NA	TRBD2	16	CASSLAKASGLYEQYF	TGCGCCAGCAGCTTGGCCAAGGCTAGCGGACTCTACGAGCAGTACTTC
TRBV12-3/TRBV12-4	TRBJ1-1	NA	NA	13	CASIAGQVTEAFF	TGTGCCAGCATCGCAGGGCAGGTCACTGAAGCTTTCTTT